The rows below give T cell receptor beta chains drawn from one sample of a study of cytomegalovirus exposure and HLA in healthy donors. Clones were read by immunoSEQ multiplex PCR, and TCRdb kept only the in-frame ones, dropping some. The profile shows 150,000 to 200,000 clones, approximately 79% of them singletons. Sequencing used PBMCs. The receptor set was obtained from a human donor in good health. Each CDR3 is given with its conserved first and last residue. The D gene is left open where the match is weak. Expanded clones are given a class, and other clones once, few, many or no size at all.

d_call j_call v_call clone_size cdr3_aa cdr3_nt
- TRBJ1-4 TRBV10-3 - CAISREVEKLFF TGTGCCATCAGCAGGGAAGTCGAAAAACTGTTTTTT
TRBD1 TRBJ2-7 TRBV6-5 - CASSYSLTGSSYEQYF TGTGCCAGCAGTTACTCCCTGACAGGGAGCTCCTACGAGCAGTACTTC
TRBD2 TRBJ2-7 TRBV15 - CATSSPPMGLAFGEQYF TGTGCCACCAGCAGCCCACCCATGGGACTAGCGTTTGGGGAGCAGTACTTC
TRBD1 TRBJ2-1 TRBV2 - CASSKEVTGYNEQFF TGTGCCAGCAGTAAGGAAGTGACAGGGTACAATGAGCAGTTCTTC
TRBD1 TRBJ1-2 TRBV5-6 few CASSTQGGLGYTF TGTGCCAGCAGCACACAGGGGGGCTTGGGCTACACCTTC
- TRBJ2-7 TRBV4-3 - CASSQVGGASDMTEQYF TGCGCCAGCAGCCAAGTAGGTGGGGCCAGCGACATGACCGAGCAGTACTTC
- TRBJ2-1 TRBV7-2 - CASSWAPGEDNEQFF TGTGCCAGCAGCTGGGCTCCGGGGGAGGACAATGAGCAGTTCTTC
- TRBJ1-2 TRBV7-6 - CASSPGTANYGYTF TGTGCCAGCAGCCCCGGGACTGCTAACTATGGCTACACCTTC
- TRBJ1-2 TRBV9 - CASSVSRDGYTF TGTGCCAGCAGCGTAAGTCGGGATGGCTACACCTTC
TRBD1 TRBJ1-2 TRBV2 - CASSEYLTGDYGYTF TGTGCCAGCAGTGAATATTTGACAGGGGATTATGGCTACACCTTC
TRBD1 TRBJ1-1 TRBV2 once CASSFGQGEAEAFF TGTGCCAGCAGTTTCGGACAGGGGGAGGCTGAAGCTTTCTTT
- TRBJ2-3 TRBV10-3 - CAITDGNTQYF TGTGCCATCACTGACGGGAATACGCAGTATTTT
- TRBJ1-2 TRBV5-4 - CASSYTSTNYGYTF TGTGCCAGCAGCTATACAAGTACTAACTATGGCTACACCTTC
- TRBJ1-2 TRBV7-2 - CATEPKDRYIYGYTF TGTGCCACCGAACCCAAAGACAGATACATTTATGGCTACACCTTC
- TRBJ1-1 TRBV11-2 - CASSGQLNTEAFF TGTGCCAGCAGCGGACAGTTGAACACTGAAGCTTTCTTT
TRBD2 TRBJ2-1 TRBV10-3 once CAISVELAGDHNEQFF TGTGCCATCAGTGTAGAACTAGCGGGGGACCACAATGAGCAGTTCTTC
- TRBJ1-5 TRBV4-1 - CASSQEVSAAEQPQHF TGCGCCAGCAGCCAAGAAGTGAGTGCGGCCGAGCAGCCCCAGCATTTT
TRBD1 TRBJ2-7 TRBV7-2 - CASSLGTGPYEQYF TGTGCCAGCAGCTTAGGGACAGGACCCTACGAGCAGTACTTC
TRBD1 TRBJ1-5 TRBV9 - CASSAGQGGGQPQHF TGTGCCAGCAGCGCAGGACAGGGTGGGGGTCAGCCCCAGCATTTT
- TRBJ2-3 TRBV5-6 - CASSLGSSTDTQYF TGTGCCAGCAGCTTAGGGAGTAGCACAGATACGCAGTATTTT
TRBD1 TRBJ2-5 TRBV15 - CATSRVGGRETQYF TGTGCCACCAGCAGAGTAGGGGGCAGAGAGACCCAGTACTTC
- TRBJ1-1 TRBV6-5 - CASSAPGGMGTEAFF TGTGCCAGCAGTGCCCCTGGGGGGATGGGCACTGAAGCTTTCTTT
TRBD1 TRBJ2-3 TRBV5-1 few CASSSLTGGGTDTQYF TGCGCCAGCAGCTCATTAACAGGGGGCGGCACAGATACGCAGTATTTT
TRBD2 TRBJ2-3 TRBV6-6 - CASSYAGGRTDTQYF TGTGCCAGCAGTTATGCGGGGGGACGCACAGATACGCAGTATTTT
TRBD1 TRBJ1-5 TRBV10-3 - CAISGTGLNQPQHF TGTGCCATCAGTGGGACAGGACTAAATCAGCCCCAGCATTTT
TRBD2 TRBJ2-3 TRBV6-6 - CASRPMTGGSDTQYF TGTGCCAGCAGACCGATGACCGGGGGGTCGGATACGCAGTATTTT
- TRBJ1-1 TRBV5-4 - CASSLGGQVNTEAFF TGTGCCAGCAGCTTGGGCGGACAAGTGAACACTGAAGCTTTCTTT
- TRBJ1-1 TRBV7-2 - CASSDQQGYTEAFF TGTGCCAGCAGCGACCAACAGGGTTACACTGAAGCTTTCTTT
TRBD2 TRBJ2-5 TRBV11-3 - CASSGTSGDRQTQYF TGTGCCAGCAGCGGTACTAGCGGGGACCGTCAGACCCAGTACTTC
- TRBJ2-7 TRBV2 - CASSVSGNEQYF TGTGCCAGCAGTGTATCCGGGAACGAGCAGTACTTC
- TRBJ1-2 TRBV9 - CASSSPQGSANYGYTF TGTGCCAGCAGCTCCCCCCAGGGGTCGGCTAACTATGGCTACACCTTC
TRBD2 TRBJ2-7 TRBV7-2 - CASSPVGSGGLPLPYEQYF TGTGCCAGCAGCCCGGTGGGTAGCGGGGGGCTACCCCTCCCCTACGAGCAGTACTTC
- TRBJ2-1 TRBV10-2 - CASSESQDMSSYNEQFF TGCGCCAGCAGTGAGTCCCAGGACATGAGCTCCTACAATGAGCAGTTCTTC
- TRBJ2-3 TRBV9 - CASSDRLDGIDTQYF TGTGCCAGCAGCGACCGACTAGATGGGATAGATACGCAGTATTTT
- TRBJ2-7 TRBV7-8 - CASSPGGQLYEQYF TGTGCCAGCAGCCCAGGAGGACAGCTTTACGAGCAGTACTTC
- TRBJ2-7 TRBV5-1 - CASSSRGGAYEQYF TGCGCCAGCAGCTCGAGAGGGGGTGCCTACGAGCAGTACTTC
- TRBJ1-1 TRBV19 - CASSTQTVNTEAFF TGTGCCAGTAGTACCCAGACAGTGAACACTGAAGCTTTCTTT
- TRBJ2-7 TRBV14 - CASRGRTYEQYF TGTGCCAGCAGGGGCCGTACCTACGAGCAGTACTTC
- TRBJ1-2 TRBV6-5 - CASSYRSGSSDGYTF TGTGCCAGCAGTTACAGGTCAGGGTCGTCTGATGGCTACACCTTC
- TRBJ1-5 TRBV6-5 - CASGRDSNQPQHF TGTGCCAGCGGACGGGATAGCAATCAGCCCCAGCATTTT
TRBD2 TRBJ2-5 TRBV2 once CASKPQRGGLVQETQYF TGTGCCAGCAAGCCCCAGCGGGGGGGCCTGGTACAAGAGACCCAGTACTTC
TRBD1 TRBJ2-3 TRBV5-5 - CASSWKGAPTDTQYF TGTGCCAGCAGCTGGAAGGGGGCCCCCACAGATACGCAGTATTTT
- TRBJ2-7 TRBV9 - CASSVDNYSYEQYF TGTGCCAGCAGCGTAGATAACTACTCCTACGAGCAGTACTTC
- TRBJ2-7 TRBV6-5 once CASSLGPSYEQYF TGTGCCAGCAGCCTAGGCCCTTCCTACGAGCAGTACTTC
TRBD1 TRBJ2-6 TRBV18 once CASSSGTGSGANVLTF TGTGCCAGCTCATCCGGGACAGGGAGCGGGGCCAACGTCCTGACTTTC
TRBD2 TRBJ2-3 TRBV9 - CASSVEDLRASGGPSTDTQYF TGTGCCAGCAGCGTAGAGGATTTGCGTGCTAGCGGGGGCCCTAGCACAGATACGCAGTATTTT